This section outlines one T cell receptor (beta chain) sequence together with its context. Its antigen is unknown. The record originates from a study of T cell responses to AZD1222 COVID-19 vaccine. Study results and limitations: Baseline testing showed seropositivity in only 5 or 6 AZD1222 recipients.

V was cut by 4 bases and J by 2 bases, with 12 bases left in between. This CDR3 is 14 amino acids long. Germline lookup yields CDR1 ENHRY and CDR2 SYGVKD. Profiling relied on immunoSEQ multiplex PCR, and the TCRdb table lists in-frame clones only, not all of them. The repertoire includes 140,000 to 150,000 clones, approximately 90% of them detected once, and about 3.5% sits in the top ten. The genes are TRBV10-3 and TRBJ2-7; D remains unclear. The input for sequencing was peripheral blood, taken on day 0 of AZD1222 vaccination. This TCR came from an adult in good health. The CDR3 nucleotides are TGTGCCATCAGTGTAACCCCGGCCGCCTACGAGCAGTACTTC. This codes for CAISVTPAAYEQYF.